The 24 T cell receptor beta chains in this list originate from one sample, sequenced in a study of cytomegalovirus exposure and HLA in healthy donors. The method was immunoSEQ multiplex PCR; TCRdb's version includes in-frame clones alone and lacks a portion of them. The table lists about 240,000 clones, approximately 86% of them singletons. Sequencing input: PBMCs. These receptors were obtained from a woman younger than 45 in good health and CMV-seropositive.

The V gene is TRBV28, the J gene TRBJ1-1, with TRBD1 as a possible D gene (5 bases). Trimming took off 3 bases at V and 1 base at J, with 15 bases between the two ends. The CDR3 has 16 residues. Germline V lookup: CDR1 MDHEN, CDR2 SYDVKM. DNA for the CDR3: TGTGCCAGCAGTTTGGCCGCGGGACTAACGAACACTGAAGCTTTCTTT. Translation gives CASSLAAGLTNTEAFF.

This rearrangement joins TRBV19 to TRBJ1-4; D gene ambiguous. The CDR3 contains 12 residues. Germline lookup yields CDR1 LNHDA and CDR2 SQIVND (reference sequence). V was clipped by 3 bases and J by 14 bases, with 13 bases between them. CDR3 loop: CASSIGGYMLFF. The DNA for the CDR3 is TGTGCCAGTAGTATTGGAGGTTATATGCTGTTTTTT. The whole variable domain, filled in from reference TRBV19 and TRBJ1-4, reads DGGITQSPKYLFRKEGQNVTLSCEQNLNHDAMYWYRQDPGQGLRLIYYSQIVNDFQKGDIAEGYSVSREKKESFPLTVTSAQKNPTAFYLCASSIGGYMLFFGSGTQLSVL.

The V and J genes are TRBV30 and TRBJ2-1; TRBD2 matches at 11 bases. V was pared by 3 bases and J by 6 bases, with 4 bases of the junction left unmatched. This CDR3 is 14 amino acids long. The V gene's germline CDR1 is GTSNPN and CDR2 SVGIG (reference sequence). The CDR3 nucleotides read TGTGCCTGGAGACGACTAGCGGGGTTCAATGAGCAGTTCTTC. Residues: CAWRRLAGFNEQFF.

The chain combines TRBV25-1 with TRBJ2-7; weak D call: TRBD1 (6 bases). The V and J ends lost 4 bases and 0 bases respectively, with 10 bases between them. In germline, CDR1 is MGHDK, CDR2 SYGVNS. The CDR3 has 14 residues. The CDR3 protein is CASSGTARSYEQYF. The DNA for the CDR3 is TGTGCCAGCAGTGGGACAGCTCGCTCCTACGAGCAGTACTTC.

In its sample, this clone was seen a few times. V usage is TRBV2 and J usage is TRBJ2-7; maybe TRBD2 (5 bases). The germline gives CDR1 SNHLY, CDR2 FYNNEI. The CDR3 loop spans 13 amino acids. V lost 2 bases and J 7 bases, leaving 12 bases between the germline ends. CDR3 nucleotides: TGTGCCAGCAGTGAACCGTCTTCGGGAGAGCAGTACTTC. Translated: CASSEPSSGEQYF.

The chain carries TRBV28 and TRBJ2-7; TRBD2 matches 8 bases. This CDR3 comprises 14 residues. Trimming removed 8 bases from V and 4 bases from J; junction bases left unmatched: 10. The germline CDR1 and CDR2 sequences are MDHEN and SYDVKM. The CDR3 sequence: CASGLTSGVYEQYF. DNA for the CDR3: TGTGCCAGCGGGCTCACTAGCGGCGTTTACGAGCAGTACTTC.

The chain has TRBV6-6 and TRBJ1-5; TRBD1 agrees at 9 bases. After removal of 4 bases from V and 7 bases from J, the junction contained 11 bases not matched to a gene. The CDR3 is 16 amino acids. The germline V gene encodes CDR1 MNHNY and CDR2 SVGAGI (reference sequence). The CDR3 protein is CASSSTDRGFGQPQHF. In nucleotides, the CDR3 is TGTGCCAGCAGTTCGACGGACAGGGGATTTGGCCAGCCCCAGCATTTT.

This chain links TRBV5-4 with TRBJ2-1; D unresolved. The CDR3 spans 16 residues. Germline CDR1 reads SGHNT; CDR2 reads YYREEE (reference sequence). V lost 2 bases, J lost 2 bases, and 14 bases lay in between. CDR3 nucleotide sequence: TGTGCCAGCAGCTTACGGTCTTTCGTGGCCTACAATGAGCAGTTCTTC. It is translated as CASSLRSFVAYNEQFF.

J is TRBJ2-1 and V is TRBV27; 10 nucleotides agree with TRBD2. Looked up from germline, CDR1 is MNHEY and CDR2 is SMNVEV (reference sequence). The CDR3 runs to 15 residues. V gave up 3 bases and J gave up 5 bases; unmatched junction bases: 4. CDR3 DNA sequence: TGTGCCAGCAGTTTGCTCAGCGGGAGGGACAATGAGCAGTTCTTC. It translates to CASSLLSGRDNEQFF.

The chain has TRBV5-4 and TRBJ2-2; no reliable D call. The germline V and J ends were trimmed by 6 bases and 4 bases, with 7 bases remaining between them. CDR1 is SGHNT and CDR2 is YYREEE in the germline V gene (reference sequence). The CDR3 has 12 amino acids. CDR3 amino acids: CASIGGTGELFF. DNA for the CDR3: TGTGCCAGCATCGGCGGCACCGGGGAGCTGTTTTTT.

The chain links TRBV19 to TRBJ1-2; D is unclear. Trimming removed 6 bases from V and 4 bases from J, with 12 bases in between. The CDR3 is 13 amino acids. Germline CDR1 and CDR2: LNHDA and SQIVND (reference sequence). The chain's CDR3 is CASRMTALYGYTF. Written as DNA, the CDR3 is TGTGCCAGTAGGATGACTGCCCTCTATGGCTACACCTTC.

The chain recombines TRBV6-5 with TRBJ1-1, with TRBD1 matching over 7 bases. Germline trimming cut 4 bases from V and 4 bases from J; bases unmatched to any gene: 6. Germline lookup yields CDR1 MNHEY and CDR2 SVGAGI. The CDR3 spans 14 residues. Written as DNA, the CDR3 is TGTGCCAGCAGTTGGGGGACAGACTCCACTGAAGCTTTCTTT. Protein product: CASSWGTDSTEAFF.

A single count supports this clone. The rearrangement joins TRBV15 to TRBJ1-5; weak D call: TRBD1 (5 bases). CDR3 size: 15 residues. Deletions cut 0 bases from V and 3 bases from J, with 9 bases between. The germline V gene has CDR1 LNHNV and CDR2 YYDKDF (reference sequence). The CDR3 here is CATSRERGNNQPQHF. The CDR3 nucleotides are TGTGCCACCAGCAGAGAGCGGGGGAACAATCAGCCCCAGCATTTT.

The chain links TRBV30 to TRBJ1-5; TRBD1 aligns across 10 bases. Germline V CDR1 and CDR2: GTSNPN, SVGIG (reference sequence). The V and J ends lost 0 bases and 0 bases, in that order; junction bases with no gene match: 8. The length of the CDR3 is 18 residues. The CDR3 bases are TGTGCCTGGAGTGTCCCCGGGACAGGGGAAGCTAGCAATCAGCCCCAGCATTTT. This codes for CAWSVPGTGEASNQPQHF.

The V and J genes are TRBV27 and TRBJ1-1, with 10 positions matching TRBD1. The CDR3 has 16 amino acids. The germline CDR1 and CDR2 sequences are MNHEY and SMNVEV (reference sequence). The junction had 3 bases not matched to a gene; V was cut back by 1 base and J by 1 base. CDR3 amino acids: CASSLLGQGPNTEAFF. Here the CDR3 DNA reads TGTGCCAGCAGTTTATTGGGACAGGGGCCGAACACTGAAGCTTTCTTT.

The chain has TRBV27 and TRBJ2-6; D is perhaps TRBD1 (5 bases). Germline CDR1 is MNHEY and CDR2 is SMNVEV (reference sequence). Between the trimmed V and J ends, which lost 3 bases and 0 bases, there was a span of 18 bases. The CDR3 contains 19 residues. In nucleotides, the CDR3 is TGTGCCAGCAGTTTTATGGCAGGGATGGTGAACTCTGGGGCCAACGTCCTGACTTTC. Its protein product is CASSFMAGMVNSGANVLTF.

The chain has TRBV18 and TRBJ2-2; perhaps TRBD1 as D (5 bases). Deletions cut 0 bases from V and 1 base from J, with 12 bases between. The germline gives CDR1 KGHSH, CDR2 LQKENI. The CDR3 is 17 amino acids. The DNA for the CDR3 is TGTGCCAGCTCACCACCCACGAGCACAGGGAACACCGGGGAGCTGTTTTTT. It is translated as CASSPPTSTGNTGELFF.

The rearrangement uses TRBV5-1 and TRBJ2-3, with TRBD2 matching over 8 bases. J gave up 1 base and V 4 bases, and 11 bases lay outside the gene matches. This CDR3 is 17 amino acids long. Germline CDR1 is SGHRS and CDR2 is YFSETQ. Written as DNA, the CDR3 is TGCGCCAGCAGCCCGACCTTGGCGGGAGGAGGCACAGATACGCAGTATTTT. It translates to CASSPTLAGGGTDTQYF.

This sequence joins TRBV27 and TRBJ2-7, with 8 bases matching TRBD2. Germline V gives CDR1 MNHEY, CDR2 SMNVEV (reference sequence). This CDR3 comprises 15 residues. The V gene end was trimmed by 5 bases and the J gene end by 4 bases; junction bases not matched to a gene: 10. The CDR3 coding sequence is TGTGCCAGCAGTGTTTCCCCCGGACTAGCTTACGAGCAGTACTTC. Its protein product is CASSVSPGLAYEQYF.

The genes are TRBV4-1 and TRBJ1-5; possible D gene TRBD1, 6 bases. V lost 3 bases, J lost 3 bases, and 12 bases lay in between. Germline V CDR1 and CDR2: MGHRA, YSYEKL. This CDR3 is 15 amino acids long. CDR3 coding DNA: TGCGCCAGCAGCCACCATCGGGGGGCCAATCAGCCCCAGCATTTT. Protein: CASSHHRGANQPQHF.

The chain carries TRBV7-9 and TRBJ2-7; 9 nucleotides match TRBD2. V trimming: 3 bases; J trimming: 2 bases; junction bases outside the gene matches: 5. CDR3 size: 15 residues. Germline values: CDR1 SEHNR, CDR2 FQNEAQ (reference sequence). CDR3 in amino acids: CASSFPTSGPYEQYF. The DNA for the CDR3 is TGTGCCAGCAGCTTTCCGACTAGCGGTCCCTACGAGCAGTACTTC.

The rearrangement uses TRBV27 and TRBJ2-7; D is unresolved. The CDR3 is made up of 15 amino acids. V lost 2 bases and J 2 bases, leaving 13 bases between the germline ends. From germline, CDR1 is MNHEY and CDR2 SMNVEV (reference sequence). The CDR3, as DNA: TGTGCCAGCAGTTTAATGAGCCAGGTAGCCTACGAGCAGTACTTC. Translating gives CASSLMSQVAYEQYF.

The chain employs TRBV4-1 and TRBJ1-2; TRBD1 aligns across 7 bases. The CDR3 covers 15 residues. Germline V gene lookup returns CDR1 MGHRA and CDR2 YSYEKL. The V segment lost 1 base and the J segment 4 bases; nucleotides outside the gene matches: 6. CDR3 bases: TGCGCCAGCAGCCAAGCAGGACAGGACTTCTATGGCTACACCTTC. Translation: CASSQAGQDFYGYTF.

This sequence joins TRBV5-1 and TRBJ2-1; a possible D gene is TRBD1 (6 bases). CDR3 length equals 16 residues. Germline V gene sequence: CDR1 SGHRS, CDR2 YFSETQ. V was pared by 7 bases and J by 0 bases, with 17 bases between. The CDR3 loop reads CASARTEPSSYNEQFF. CDR3 nucleotides: TGCGCCAGCGCTCGGACAGAACCCAGCTCCTACAATGAGCAGTTCTTC.